The 28 T cell receptor beta chains below all came from one sample that was sequenced in a study of T-cell memory formation after mild COVID-19. TCRdb fed the 5' RACE reads into MiXCR, producing one record per CDR3 protein. Here the sample spans more than 300,000 distinct CDR3 sequences, roughly an eighth being singletons. Specimen: PBMCs or a T cell subset sorted from them (not recorded which). Source of these receptors: a man younger than 30 who had mild COVID-19 (a few samples of this study predate the infection). Cell type and time point are not known.

J is TRBJ1-2 and V is TRBV13; 10 bases are a match to TRBD1. CDR3 size: 14 residues. The V segment lost 6 bases and the J segment 7 bases; nucleotides outside the gene matches: 8. The V gene's germline CDR1 is PRHDT and CDR2 FYEKMQ (reference sequence). CDR3 amino acids: CASRSGTGVGGYTF. CDR3 coding DNA: TGTGCCAGCAGATCCGGGACAGGGGTAGGTGGCTACACCTTC.

The rearrangement uses TRBV9 and TRBJ1-1; D ambiguous. This CDR3 is built from 14 residues. Germline V gene sequence: CDR1 SGDLS, CDR2 YYNGEE. V was cut by 3 bases and J by 0 bases, with 9 bases left in between. The CDR3 is CASSAGDLNTEAFF. In DNA, the CDR3 is TGTGCCAGCAGCGCCGGCGACCTGAACACTGAAGCTTTCTTT. Full variable domain (missing parts from reference TRBV9 and TRBJ1-1): DSGVTQTPKHLITATGQRVTLRCSPRSGDLSVYWYQQSLDQGLQFLIQYYNGEERAKGNILERFSAQQFPDLHSELNLSSLELGDSALYFCASSAGDLNTEAFFGQGTRLTVV.

This clonotype appeared a few times. This chain connects TRBV5-4 to TRBJ2-3; D assignment may be TRBD1 or TRBD2 (5 bases each). The CDR3 sequence is 19 residues long. Germline V gene data show CDR1 as SGHNT and CDR2 as YYREEE (reference sequence). The V end was cut by 0 bases, the J end by 3 bases, with 23 bases between. Written as DNA, the CDR3 is TGTGCCAGCAGCTTGGCCCCTTGGGGCACCGGGGCAGCGACAGATACGCAGTATTTT. Amino acids: CASSLAPWGTGAATDTQYF.

This chain joins TRBV5-1 and TRBJ1-1, with 7 bases matching TRBD1. V shed 4 bases and J 7 bases; nucleotides not matched to a gene: 13. The CDR3 has 15 residues. Germline V gene data show CDR1 as SGHRS and CDR2 as YFSETQ. The CDR3 DNA follows: TGCGCCAGCAGCCGGGGGGGACAGCCCACCGATGAAGCTTTCTTT. Amino acids: CASSRGGQPTDEAFF.

This clonotype was counted at least ten times. This chain links TRBV11-2 with TRBJ2-3, with D perhaps being TRBD1 or TRBD2 (5 bases each). The germline CDR1 and CDR2 sequences are SGHAT and FQNNGV. V was pared by 5 bases and J by 2 bases, with 11 bases between. The CDR3 length is 14 residues. CDR3 bases: TGTGCCAGCAGCCCGCGAGGGACCACAGATACGCAGTATTTT. This gives the protein CASSPRGTTDTQYF.

This clonotype was picked up a small number of times. The chain uses TRBV7-9 and TRBJ2-1; 9 bases agree with TRBD2. J lost 5 bases, V lost 3 bases, and 2 bases had no gene match. The CDR3 is 14 amino acids. CDR1 is SEHNR, CDR2 FQNEAQ, per germline (reference sequence). Here the CDR3 DNA reads TGTGCCAGCAGCTTGGTAGCGGGGGACAATGAGCAGTTCTTC. Translated, it gives CASSLVAGDNEQFF.

The sample holds many counts of this clonotype. The chain couples TRBV5-1 to TRBJ2-5; no firm D call. This CDR3 has 13 amino acids. CDR1 SGHRS and CDR2 YFSETQ come from the germline V gene. Trimming took 7 bases from V and 5 from J, leaving 15 bases between them. CDR3 bases: TGCGCCAGCGTGGGTGAAGGGCGCGAGACCCAGTACTTC. The encoded protein is CASVGEGRETQYF.

The chain uses TRBV5-1 and TRBJ1-6; tentatively, D is TRBD1 (6 bases). V lost 6 bases and J lost 10, with 17 bases in between. The CDR3 sequence is 14 residues long. Per the germline V gene, CDR1 is SGHRS and CDR2 is YFSETQ. The CDR3 region is CASTSDRLLSPLHF. The CDR3 bases are TGCGCCAGCACCTCCGACAGGCTTCTATCACCCCTCCACTTT.

There are a few counts of this clonotype. The J gene is TRBJ1-2, the V gene TRBV11-2, with a weak D call TRBD1 (5 bases). The CDR3 has 15 residues. The V gene's germline CDR1 is SGHAT and CDR2 FQNNGV. V was clipped by 6 bases and J by 8 bases, with 22 bases between them. CDR3 protein: CASRDPGTKVRGYTF. CDR3 in DNA: TGTGCCAGCAGGGACCCCGGGACCAAGGTGCGGGGCTACACCTTC.

The rearrangement joins TRBV2 to TRBJ2-7, with no clear D. Germline V gives CDR1 SNHLY, CDR2 FYNNEI. The CDR3 length is 13 residues. V lost 6 bases, J lost 3 bases, and 12 bases lay in between. CDR3 bases: TGTGCCAGCAGCCGACCCCCGGGCTACGAGCAGTACTTC. It encodes CASSRPPGYEQYF.

This clonotype was observed at least ten times. The gene calls are TRBV7-2 and TRBJ2-5, with 9 nucleotides matching TRBD2. The CDR3 has 17 residues. V lost 1 base and J lost 1; bases outside the gene matches: 7. Germline loops: CDR1 SGHTA, CDR2 FQGNSA. The CDR3 protein is CASSLGPGGGVQETQYF. CDR3 coding DNA: TGTGCCAGCAGCTTAGGCCCCGGCGGGGGGGTCCAAGAGACCCAGTACTTC.

Points on this clonotype: One junction end does not reproduce the germline sequence, and a read error may be involved. The J gene is TRBJ2-5, the V gene TRBV7-7; 8 bases agree with TRBD1. The CDR3 contains 15 residues. CDR1 and CDR2 (germline): SSHAT, FNYEAQ (reference sequence). The CDR3 here is CASSLDGQGSETQYF. The DNA of the CDR3 is TGTGCTAGCAGCTTAGATGGACAGGGAAGCGAGACCCAGTACTTC.

The V and J genes are TRBV20-1 and TRBJ2-5, with 9 positions matching TRBD1. V was pared by 3 bases and J by 5 bases, with 4 bases of the junction left unmatched. The CDR3 is 13 residues long. Germline values: CDR1 DFQATT, CDR2 SNEGSKA (reference sequence). The CDR3 DNA is TGCAGTGCTAGGTGGGACAGGGATGAGACCCAGTACTTC. It encodes CSARWDRDETQYF.

The chain joins TRBV7-2 to TRBJ2-2; a possible D gene is TRBD2 (5 bases). This CDR3 region has 14 residues. Trimming removed 6 bases from V and 7 bases from J, with 15 bases in between. CDR1 is SGHTA and CDR2 is FQGNSA in the germline V gene. The CDR3 region is CASRPGGPHGELFF. As DNA, the CDR3 is TGTGCCAGCAGGCCTGGCGGGCCCCACGGGGAGCTGTTTTTT.

This chain joins TRBV12-3 or TRBV12-4 and TRBJ1-4; D gene ambiguous. This CDR3 spans 14 amino acids. V was trimmed by 6 bases and J by 6 bases, leaving 14 bases between them. The CDR3 sequence: CASSPAALDEKLFF. The CDR3 nucleotides are TGTGCCAGCAGCCCCGCGGCTTTGGATGAAAAACTGTTTTTT.

This clonotype was seen a few times. The chain uses TRBV7-2 and TRBJ2-4, with a weak D call TRBD2 (7 bases). V was shortened by 1 base and J by 6 bases, with 16 bases between the two germline ends. Germline CDR1 SGHTA, CDR2 FQGNSA. The CDR3 has 16 amino acids. The CDR3, as DNA: TGTGCCAGCAGCTTAGGCCCGGGGGGACACACAAACATTCAGTACTTC. Translation gives CASSLGPGGHTNIQYF.

The chain carries TRBV3-2 and TRBJ1-2. TRBV3-2 is a documented pseudogene. The length of the CDR3 is 11 residues. The CDR3 coding sequence is TGTGCCAGCAGCCAAACACGAGGCTACACCTTC. Translated: CASSQTRGYTF.

This clonotype was detected only a few times. The chain joins TRBV30 to TRBJ2-1, with D possibly matching TRBD2 (5 bases). V was pared by 3 bases and J by 6 bases, with 9 bases between. CDR1 is GTSNPN and CDR2 is SVGIG in the germline V gene (reference sequence). CDR3 length: 12 residues. CDR3 amino acids: CAWSGDINEQFF. The CDR3, as DNA: TGTGCCTGGAGCGGGGATATCAATGAGCAGTTCTTC.

This clonotype was recorded a few times. The rearrangement joins TRBV4-2 to TRBJ1-1, with D possibly TRBD1 on 5 matching bases. Trimming cost V 4 bases and J 4 bases, with 22 bases left between them. Per germline, CDR1 LGHNA and CDR2 YNFKEQ. The CDR3 covers 17 residues. CDR3 residues: CASSPPRVGRSGTEAFF. The CDR3 DNA sequence: TGTGCCAGCAGCCCTCCCCGGGTGGGACGTTCGGGCACTGAAGCTTTCTTT.

A remark on this clonotype: It may be a read error: a sequence one base away is much more abundant. This chain uses TRBV7-2 with TRBJ2-3, with D hard to call. V lost 2 bases, J lost 4 bases, and 4 bases lay in between. The CDR3 has 12 residues. CDR1 and CDR2 (germline): SGHTA, FQGNSA. CDR3 nucleotide sequence: TGTGCCAGCAGCTTATGGCCAGATACGCAGTATTTT. Encoded protein: CASSLWPDTQYF.

The CDR3 coding sequence is TGTGCCAGCAGTTACTTCCGGACCGCAGAGGGTACCCAGTACTTC. Amino acids: CASSYFRTAEGTQYF. The chain carries TRBV6-6 and TRBJ2-5; D is perhaps TRBD2 (5 bases). CDR1 MNHNY and CDR2 SVGAGI come from the germline V gene (reference sequence). The CDR3 covers 15 residues. Trimming left V 1 base short and J 8 bases short, with 17 bases between.

This chain uses TRBV5-6 with TRBJ2-7; tentative D call: TRBD1 (6 bases). CDR3 length: 12 amino acids. CDR1 and CDR2 from the germline V gene are SGHDT and YYEEEE. V was trimmed by 5 bases and J by 5 bases, leaving 11 bases between them. CDR3 coding DNA: TGTGCCAGCAGGGGGGCTCTCCACGAGCAGTACTTC. This translates into CASRGALHEQYF.

This clonotype came up many times. The chain has TRBV12-3 or TRBV12-4 and TRBJ2-5; D ambiguous. The CDR3 totals 15 residues. V was pared by 2 bases and J by 2 bases, with 12 bases between. The CDR3 region is CASSLWADTQETQYF. Here the CDR3 DNA reads TGTGCCAGCAGTTTATGGGCAGACACACAAGAGACCCAGTACTTC.

There are a few counts of this clonotype. The rearrangement links TRBV6-2 or TRBV6-3 to TRBJ1-1, with D hard to call. Germline V CDR1 and CDR2: MNHEY, SVGEGT. V was trimmed by 3 bases and J by 5 bases, leaving 10 bases between them. The CDR3 totals 13 residues. As DNA, the CDR3 is TGTGCCAGCAGTTATGGCGGACGGACTGAAGCTTTCTTT. Translated: CASSYGGRTEAFF.

This chain connects TRBV2 to TRBJ2-5, with D unclear. The CDR3 runs to 12 residues. From germline, CDR1 is SNHLY and CDR2 FYNNEI. The V end lost 7 bases, the J end lost 5 bases, and 11 bases lay between the germline ends. CDR3 region: CASTAIEETQYF. In DNA form, the CDR3 reads TGTGCCAGCACGGCCATCGAGGAGACCCAGTACTTC.

This clonotype was seen ten or more times. The rearrangement links TRBV5-4 to TRBJ2-1, with a possible D match to TRBD2 (5 bases). This CDR3 has 12 residues. Germline CDR1 reads SGHNT; CDR2 reads YYREEE (reference sequence). V was trimmed by 4 bases and J by 14 bases, leaving 16 bases between them. The DNA for the CDR3 is TGTGCCAGCAGCGCAAGGACCCCGGAGGAGTTCTTC. Its protein product is CASSARTPEEFF.

This clonotype was picked up a small number of times. V is TRBV4-3 and J is TRBJ2-3; no definite D call. This CDR3 is 12 amino acids long. Trimming cost V 1 base and J 7 bases, with 6 bases left between them. The germline V gene encodes CDR1 LGHNA and CDR2 YSLEER. CDR3 nucleotides: TGCGCCAGCAGCCAAGTTCCTAATACGCAGTATTTT. This encodes CASSQVPNTQYF.

V is TRBV24-1 and J is TRBJ2-4; D not certain. V was shortened by 4 bases and J by 6 bases, with 15 bases between the two germline ends. The germline V gene encodes CDR1 KGHDR and CDR2 SFDVKD. The CDR3 is 15 amino acids. The chain's CDR3 is CATSEPTPSANIQYF. For the CDR3, the DNA is TGTGCCACCAGTGAGCCGACACCCAGTGCAAACATTCAGTACTTC.